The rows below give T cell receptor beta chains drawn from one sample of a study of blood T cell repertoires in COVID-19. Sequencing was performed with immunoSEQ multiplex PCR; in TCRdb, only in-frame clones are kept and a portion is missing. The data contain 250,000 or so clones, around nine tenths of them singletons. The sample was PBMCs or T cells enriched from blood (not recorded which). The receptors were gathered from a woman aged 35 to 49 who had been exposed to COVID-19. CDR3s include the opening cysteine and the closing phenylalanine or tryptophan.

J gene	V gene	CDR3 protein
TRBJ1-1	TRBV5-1	CASSLAAETEAFF
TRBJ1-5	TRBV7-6	CASSLGGTGNQPQHF
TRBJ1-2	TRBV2	CASKTLGQGNYGYTF
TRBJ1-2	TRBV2	CASSDQGIAYGYTF
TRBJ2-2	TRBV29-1	CSVGTSGTGELFF
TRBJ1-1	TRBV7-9	CASSLAGTEAFF
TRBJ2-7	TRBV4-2	CASSQVWGLAGGLSYEQYF
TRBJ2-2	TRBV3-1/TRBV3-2	CASSRGTGLHTGELFF
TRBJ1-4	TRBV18	CASSPDRGNEKLFF
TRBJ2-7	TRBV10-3	CAIKAADSYEQYF
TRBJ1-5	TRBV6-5	CASSYFEGGEPQHF
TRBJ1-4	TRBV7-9	CASSPWGVTREKLFF
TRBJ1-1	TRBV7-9	CASRGQGALHTEAFF
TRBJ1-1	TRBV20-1	CSASSNVNTEAFF
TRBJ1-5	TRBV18	CASSGTAFNQPQHF
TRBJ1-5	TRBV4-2	CASSQEGRGDGQPQHF
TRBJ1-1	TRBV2	CASSEQGANTEAFF
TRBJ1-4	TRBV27	CASRLGTGGASEKLFF
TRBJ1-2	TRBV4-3	CASSQEGGSRNYGYTF
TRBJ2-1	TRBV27	CASRRQGVSYNEQFF
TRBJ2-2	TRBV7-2	CASSGKGRGTNTGELFF
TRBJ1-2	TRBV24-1	CATSIGGPYGYTF